This is a list of T cell receptor beta chains from one sample in a study of naive and memory T cell subsets. In TCRdb, the UMI-ligation and nested PCR reads were re-called with MiXCR into one record per CDR3 protein. This table holds 80,000 to 95,000 distinct CDR3 sequences, about 10% found once. The material sequenced was naive CD8+ T cells from blood. These receptors were collected from a human donor in good health. The CDR3 runs from the conserved cysteine through the conserved F or W. D genes are given only for firm matches. Expanded clones are given a class, and other clones once, few, many or no size at all.

j_call clone_size v_call d_call cdr3_nt cdr3_aa
TRBJ2-3 NA TRBV29-1 NA TGCAGCGTTGAAGACGAACAGCTTAGCACAGATACGCAGTATTTT CSVEDEQLSTDTQYF
TRBJ2-7 many TRBV27 TRBD2 TGTGCCAGCAGTAGCGGGGGGGGCTACGAGCAGTACTTC CASSSGGGYEQYF
TRBJ2-7 many TRBV29-1 TRBD2 TGCAGCGTTGAACGGCTAGCGGGAGCTTCCTACGAGCAGTACTTC CSVERLAGASYEQYF
TRBJ2-4 many TRBV29-1 TRBD1 TGCAGCACCTCACCGGGACAGGGTGACAAAAACATTCAGTACTTC CSTSPGQGDKNIQYF
TRBJ2-7 many TRBV29-1 TRBD1 TGCAGCGTTGTCCCGGGACAGGGTGCCTACGAGCAGTACTTC CSVVPGQGAYEQYF
TRBJ1-6 NA TRBV4-3 NA TGCGCCAGCAGCCAAGATTGGACACAATATTATAATTCACCCCTCCACTTT CASSQDWTQYYNSPLHF
TRBJ2-7 NA TRBV20-1 TRBD2 TGCGGTGCCGGGACTAGCGCTTCCTACGAGCAGTACTTC CGAGTSASYEQYF
TRBJ1-1 NA TRBV20-1 NA TGCAGTGCTAGAGATGTTTTAGACCCAGGCACTGAAGCTTTCTTT CSARDVLDPGTEAFF
TRBJ2-5 few TRBV27 TRBD2 TGTGCCAGCAGACAAGTGGGAGGGCGGCAAGAGACCCAGTACTTC CASRQVGGRQETQYF
TRBJ1-5 few TRBV11-2 NA TGTGCCAGCAGACCCCTCCCTCGCGGGCGGCAGCATCAGCCCCAGCATTTT CASRPLPRGRQHQPQHF
TRBJ1-4 few TRBV7-9 TRBD1 TGTGCCAGCAGCCCTAGGACAGGGTTGGACGAAAAACTGTTTTTT CASSPRTGLDEKLFF
TRBJ2-3 many TRBV6-5 NA TGTGCCAGCAGGGAGGGGGAGTTTCGGGCAGATACGCAGTATTTT CASREGEFRADTQYF
TRBJ1-1 many TRBV20-1 TRBD1 TGCAGTGCTCCCCCGGGACAGACGAACACTGAAGCTTTCTTT CSAPPGQTNTEAFF
TRBJ2-7 many TRBV27 NA TGTGCCAGCAGCTGGACCGGGCTGCACGAGCAGTACTTC CASSWTGLHEQYF
TRBJ2-1 many TRBV27 NA TGTGCCAGCAGTCAATTTCGACGGAATGAGCAGTTCTTC CASSQFRRNEQFF
TRBJ2-7 NA TRBV6-2/TRBV6-3 TRBD2 TGTGCCAGCAGTCCGGCGAGGTTAGCGGGAATAGACGAGCAGTACTTC CASSPARLAGIDEQYF
TRBJ2-4 NA TRBV2 TRBD1 TGTGCCAGCAGTCCCGGACAGGGCCTAAACATTCAGTACTTC CASSPGQGLNIQYF
TRBJ2-2 few TRBV20-1 NA TGCAGTGCTGGCGCAAACACCGGGGAGCTGTTTTTT CSAGANTGELFF
TRBJ2-5 many TRBV7-6 TRBD2 TGTGCCAGCAGCCATCGACTAGCGGGCGAGACCCAGTACTTC CASSHRLAGETQYF
TRBJ1-1 many TRBV29-1 TRBD1 TGCAGCGGGGCCCAGGGGGCAGGGACTGAAGCTTTCTTT CSGAQGAGTEAFF
TRBJ2-3 few TRBV6-5 TRBD2 TGTGCCAGCAGTTACCTGACTAGCGGGAGGGCCACGTCCCCAGATACGCAGTATTTT CASSYLTSGRATSPDTQYF
TRBJ2-5 few TRBV7-9 TRBD2 TGTGCCAGCAGCCTACTAGCGGGAGAACAAGAGACCCAGTACTTC CASSLLAGEQETQYF
TRBJ2-3 many TRBV12-5 NA TGTGCTAGTGGTTTAGCGGCGTTCACAGATACGCAGTATTTT CASGLAAFTDTQYF
TRBJ2-5 many TRBV7-9 NA TGTGCCAGCAGCTTAATAGGGGCGGAGGAGACCCAGTACTTC CASSLIGAEETQYF
TRBJ1-5 few TRBV12-3/TRBV12-4 NA TGTGCCAGCAGTTTCGCTTCGGGGGCCTATAGCAATCAGCCCCAGCATTTT CASSFASGAYSNQPQHF
TRBJ2-3 NA TRBV18 NA TGTGCCAGCTCACCTCGTCGTTCCACAGATACGCAGTATTTT CASSPRRSTDTQYF
TRBJ2-7 NA TRBV7-9 TRBD1 TGTGCCACCGCGAAGGCAGGGGGCATCGACGAGCAGTACTTC CATAKAGGIDEQYF
TRBJ1-2 NA TRBV29-1 TRBD1 TGCAGCGTTGATCACGGGACAGGGAAAATTGCTGGCTACACCTTC CSVDHGTGKIAGYTF
TRBJ2-7 many TRBV27 NA TGTGCCAGCAGTTCCTCCGGACCGGGGTACGAGCAGTACTTC CASSSSGPGYEQYF
TRBJ2-1 many TRBV7-6 NA TGTGCCAGCAGCCCGAGGTTAGGACCGGCGCTGGGTGAGCAGTTCTTC CASSPRLGPALGEQFF
TRBJ2-1 many TRBV29-1 NA TGCAGCGTTGAAGGAGCGGGTTCCTCCTACAATGAGCAGTTCTTC CSVEGAGSSYNEQFF